The clone carrying this T cell receptor beta chain was recorded a few times. It was patients with CD8+CD57+ cell expansion by flow cytometry who were chosen for sequencing. These data originate in a study of CD8+CD57+ T cells in acquired aplastic anemia. CDR3 and TCR beta VDJ profiling relied on a genomic DNA template. TCRdb re-called the reads with MiXCR, one entry per CDR3 protein. The sample contains approximately 300,000 distinct CDR3 sequences, 45% to 65% of which appear only once. Germline CDR1 and CDR2: SQVTM and ANQGSEA. CDR3 size: 15 residues. Trimming took off 0 bases at V and 12 bases at J, with 21 bases between the two ends.

The receptor comes from a human donor with aplastic anemia. The gene calls are TRBV29-1 and TRBJ2-1; D possibly corresponds to TRBD1 (5 bases). Sample: sorted CD4+, CD8+, or CD8+CD57+ T cells (not recorded which) from PBMCs. The CDR3 DNA reads TGCAGCGTTGAAGATCCCCGACGGCCGACAGATACGCAGTTCTTC. It encodes CSVEDPRRPTDTQFF.